Shown below are 10 T cell receptor beta chains from a single sample sequenced in a study of OX40 agonist ivuxolimab in advanced cancers. Libraries were made using the immunoSEQ multiplex PCR assay. The immuneACCESS repertoire file appears here via TCRdb, limited to in-frame rearrangements. These files lack a portion of the clones; in checked studies, under half of the deficit traces to unresolved V genes, and the cause of the others is not known. This sample has about 79,000 clones in its table, and around 92% of those were observed once. The ten top clones hold approximately 7% of the sample. This sample comprised CD4+ or CD8+ T cells sorted from blood, obtained in a trial of the OX40 agonist ivuxolimab. Source of these receptors: an adult with an advanced solid tumor such as melanoma, head and neck, liver or kidney cancer.

The rearrangement uses TRBV6-5 and TRBJ2-7; no definite D call. CDR1 is MNHEY and CDR2 is SVGAGI in the germline V gene. The CDR3 length is 16 residues. Deletions cut 0 bases from V and 0 bases from J, with 12 bases between. In DNA, the CDR3 is TGTGCCAGCAGTTACTCTATGGTACAGATCTCCTACGAGCAGTACTTC. Protein: CASSYSMVQISYEQYF.

The chain recombines TRBV11-2 with TRBJ2-2, with TRBD2 matching over 9 bases. The ends lost 5 bases at V and 6 bases at J; junction bases unmatched: 7. The CDR3 contains 15 residues. The germline V gene encodes CDR1 SGHAT and CDR2 FQNNGV. The DNA of the CDR3 is TGTGCCAGCAGCGAGAGCGGGAGGCCTTCCGGGGAGCTGTTTTTT. Translated, it gives CASSESGRPSGELFF.

The rearrangement links TRBV21-1 to TRBJ2-5; the table gives TRBD2 as D, unverified against the DNA. TRBV21-1 is noted as a pseudogene. The CDR3 runs 14 residues. CDR3 residues: CASTSPGHQETQYF. The DNA for the CDR3 is TGTGCCAGCACCTCACCGGGTCACCAAGAGACCCAGTACTTC.

This chain uses TRBV10-3 with TRBJ2-7, with 9 nucleotides matching TRBD1. CDR3 length equals 13 residues. Trimming removed 7 bases from V and 1 base from J; junction bases left unmatched: 2. Looked up from germline, CDR1 is ENHRY and CDR2 is SYGVKD. CDR3 nucleotide sequence: TGTGCCATCAAGGGACAGGGATCCTACGAGCAGTACTTC. This codes for CAIKGQGSYEQYF.

The genes are TRBV11-2 and TRBJ2-7; 13 nucleotides agree with TRBD2. Germline lookup yields CDR1 SGHAT and CDR2 FQNNGV. The length of the CDR3 is 17 residues. After removal of 5 bases from V and 6 bases from J, the junction contained 13 bases not matched to a gene. The DNA for the CDR3 is TGTGCCAGCAGCCCCCCAACTAGCGGGAGGGGTAGGGGCGAGCAGTACTTC. Encoded protein: CASSPPTSGRGRGEQYF.

This chain uses TRBV5-5 with TRBJ2-5, with 7 bases identical to TRBD2. The CDR3 has 16 amino acids. Trimming at V came to 4 bases and at J to 4 bases, leaving 13 bases not matched to a gene. CDR1 SGHKS and CDR2 YYEKEE come from the germline V gene (reference sequence). The CDR3: CASSSFGLGGGETQYF. The CDR3, as DNA: TGTGCCAGCAGCAGCTTCGGACTTGGCGGGGGAGAGACCCAGTACTTC. The full variable domain, rest sourced from reference TRBV5-5 and TRBJ2-5, is DAGVTQSPTHLIKTRGQQVTLRCSPISGHKSVSWYQQVLGQGPQFIFQYYEKEERGRGNFPDRFSARQFPNYSSELNVNALLLGDSALYLCASSSFGLGGGETQYFGPGTRLLVL.

This sequence joins TRBV4-2 and TRBJ1-1; D not certain. The CDR3 totals 13 residues. Germline V gene data show CDR1 as LGHNA and CDR2 as YNFKEQ. V was cut by 0 bases and J by 0 bases, with 2 bases left in between. Here the CDR3 DNA reads TGTGCCAGCAGCCAAGATATGAACACTGAAGCTTTCTTT. It translates to CASSQDMNTEAFF.

Here the CDR3 reads CASSLVRGGNSYEQYF. CDR3 sequence (DNA): TGTGCCAGCTCACTGGTTCGCGGAGGGAACTCCTACGAGCAGTACTTC. The chain is built from TRBV18 and TRBJ2-7, with TRBD2 as a possible D gene (6 bases). V lost 4 bases and J lost 0, with 16 bases in between. Germline values: CDR1 KGHSH, CDR2 LQKENI. This CDR3 is 16 amino acids long.

This chain connects TRBV2 to TRBJ2-2, with a tentative D call TRBD1 (8 bases). The CDR3 extends over 14 amino acids. Trimming shortened V by 7 bases and J by 5 bases, and 14 bases separated the two germline ends. Germline CDR1 and CDR2: SNHLY and FYNNEI. CDR3 nucleotide sequence: TGTGCCAGCATGCAACAGGGGGGGACCGGGGAGCTGTTTTTT. Protein product: CASMQQGGTGELFF.

The rearrangement links TRBV11-2 to TRBJ2-1; D is perhaps TRBD1 or TRBD2 (5 bases each). V was cut by 5 bases and J by 1 base, with 12 bases left in between. Germline-derived CDR1 and CDR2 are SGHAT and FQNNGV. The CDR3 is 15 residues long. CDR3 sequence: CASSPRDRSYNEQFF. CDR3 bases: TGTGCCAGCAGCCCCCGGGACCGGTCCTACAATGAGCAGTTCTTC.